These 26 T cell receptor beta chains originate from one sample sequenced in a study of blood T cell repertoires in COVID-19. Sequenced by immunoSEQ multiplex PCR; TCRdb stores in-frame clones only, minus some. The repertoire consists of 80,000 to 100,000 clones, with around nine tenths occurring once and the leading ten covering about 4.5%. The source material was peripheral blood. These receptors came from a man aged 65 to 79 with acute or convalescent COVID-19.

This clone came up once. V and J are TRBV7-9 and TRBJ2-5; possible D gene TRBD2, 6 bases. Trimming took off 5 bases at V and 5 bases at J, with 21 bases between the two ends. The length of the CDR3 is 16 residues. The germline CDR1 and CDR2 sequences are SEHNR and FQNEAQ (reference sequence). Written as DNA, the CDR3 is TGTGCCAGCAGCGTCTCCCGCCGAGAAGGAGGGGAGACCCAGTACTTC. This gives the protein CASSVSRREGGETQYF.

V is TRBV6-6 and J is TRBJ1-1; D call uncertain. V dropped 0 bases and J dropped 1 base, with 9 bases sitting between them. CDR3 length: 15 residues. Germline assignment: CDR1 MNHNY and CDR2 SVGAGI (reference sequence). The chain's CDR3 is CASSYSGSGNTEAFF. CDR3 DNA sequence: TGTGCCAGCAGTTACTCGGGTTCGGGGAACACTGAAGCTTTCTTT.

This clone was recorded a few times. This rearrangement joins TRBV5-4 to TRBJ1-1; 7 bases are a match to TRBD1. Germline V CDR1 and CDR2: SGHNT, YYREEE (reference sequence). V dropped 2 bases and J dropped 2; count of bases not matched to a gene: 3. This CDR3 is built from 14 residues. CDR3 sequence: CASSFTGANTEAFF. CDR3 sequence (DNA): TGTGCCAGCAGCTTTACAGGGGCCAACACTGAAGCTTTCTTT.

The chain joins TRBV27 to TRBJ2-2; D is perhaps TRBD2 (6 bases). Looked up from germline, CDR1 is MNHEY and CDR2 is SMNVEV (reference sequence). The V end lost 6 bases, the J end lost 2 bases, and 19 bases lay between the germline ends. The CDR3 contains 17 residues. The CDR3 reads CASRPGLGAFNTGELFF. CDR3 nucleotides: TGTGCCAGCAGACCGGGACTGGGAGCTTTTAACACCGGGGAGCTGTTTTTT.

The gene calls are TRBV12-3 or TRBV12-4 and TRBJ1-2, with 7 nucleotides matching TRBD1. This CDR3 has 13 residues. J was trimmed by 10 bases and V by 2 bases; bases with no gene match: 7. The CDR3 region has the DNA TGTGCCAGCAGTTTATTGGACAGGCTTGACTACACCTTC. It yields the protein CASSLLDRLDYTF.

V is TRBV6-5 and J is TRBJ1-3; 7 positions agree with TRBD1. There are 15 residues in the CDR3. After removal of 5 bases from V and 4 bases from J, the junction contained 8 bases not matched to a gene. Germline assignment: CDR1 MNHEY and CDR2 SVGAGI. The CDR3: CASSQTGPPGNTIYF. CDR3 sequence (DNA): TGTGCCAGCAGTCAGACAGGGCCCCCGGGAAACACCATATATTTT.

The chain is built from TRBV30 and TRBJ1-4, with 7 bases that match TRBD1. CDR1 and CDR2 from the germline V gene are GTSNPN and SVGIG (reference sequence). This CDR3 region has 12 residues. Unmatched junction bases numbered 9, after V lost 3 bases and J lost 14 bases. The CDR3 spells CAWRTIQGRLFF. The CDR3 region has the DNA TGTGCCTGGAGAACCATACAGGGGAGGCTGTTTTTT. Together with reference TRBV30 and TRBJ1-4, the CDR3 gives the full variable domain: SQTIHQWPATLVQPVGSPLSLECTVEGTSNPNLYWYRQAAGRGLQLLFYSVGIGQISSEVPQNLSASRPQDRQFILSSKKLLLSDSGFYLCAWRTIQGRLFFGSGTQLSVL.

The chain carries TRBV5-1 and TRBJ1-1, with TRBD1 matching 8 bases. V lost 6 bases to trimming and J lost 4 bases; unmatched junction nucleotides: 8. The germline V gene has CDR1 SGHRS and CDR2 YFSETQ. The CDR3 is 14 residues long. The CDR3 DNA follows: TGCGCCAGCATGGAGGACAGGGAAGTCACTGAAGCTTTCTTT. The encoded protein is CASMEDREVTEAFF.

The chain uses TRBV27 and TRBJ1-2; TRBD1 might be the D (5 bases). Germline V gives CDR1 MNHEY, CDR2 SMNVEV (reference sequence). Trimming shortened V by 5 bases and J by 4 bases, and 14 bases separated the two germline ends. CDR3 length: 14 residues. CDR3 DNA: TGTGCCAGCAGTCCCGCCTGGGGGGGCTATGGCTACACCTTC. Its translation: CASSPAWGGYGYTF.

The chain couples TRBV3-1 (or the pseudogene TRBV3-2) to TRBJ1-6, with a tentative D call TRBD1 (6 bases). CDR3 length: 17 residues. The V gene's germline CDR1 is LGHDT and CDR2 YNNKEL (reference sequence). The V gene lost 1 base and the J gene lost 4 bases, with 14 bases spanning the gap. CDR3 protein: CASSQGRGRFYNSPLHF. The CDR3 DNA sequence: TGTGCCAGCAGCCAAGGCAGGGGACGTTTTTATAATTCACCCCTCCACTTT.

The chain has TRBV6-5 and TRBJ1-2; D is perhaps TRBD1 (5 bases). The germline CDR1 and CDR2 sequences are MNHEY and SVGAGI. V was clipped by 6 bases and J by 0 bases, with 8 bases between them. The CDR3 spans 13 residues. The DNA for the CDR3 is TGTGCCAGCAGAGGGGTCTCTAACTATGGCTACACCTTC. It codes for CASRGVSNYGYTF.

The chain is built from TRBV6-5 and TRBJ2-7; the D gene is possibly TRBD1 (5 bases). The V gene lost 0 bases and the J gene lost 2 bases, with 14 bases spanning the gap. Germline assignment: CDR1 MNHEY and CDR2 SVGAGI. The CDR3 is made up of 16 amino acids. CDR3 residues: CASSYSIQGLTYEQYF. CDR3 DNA: TGTGCCAGCAGTTACTCGATCCAGGGTCTCACCTACGAGCAGTACTTC.

V and J are TRBV9 and TRBJ1-4; the D gene is possibly TRBD1 (6 bases). Germline V lookup: CDR1 SGDLS, CDR2 YYNGEE. V was pared by 3 bases and J by 7 bases, with 13 bases between. This CDR3 region has 14 residues. The DNA of the CDR3 is TGTGCCAGCAGCGCACAGGGTCATGTTGAAAAACTGTTTTTT. This encodes CASSAQGHVEKLFF.

The CDR3 coding sequence is TGTGCCAGCAATAGTGGGACAGTCCCTGGCTACACCTTC. It encodes CASNSGTVPGYTF. This chain connects TRBV28 to TRBJ1-2, with 7 bases that match TRBD1. Unmatched junction bases numbered 9, after V lost 7 bases and J lost 7 bases. Germline CDR1 and CDR2: MDHEN and SYDVKM. This CDR3 is built from 13 residues.

In this sample, this clone turned up a few times. The rearrangement links TRBV7-6 to TRBJ2-5; the match to TRBD1 covers 8 bases. V lost 7 bases to trimming and J lost 2 bases; unmatched junction nucleotides: 12. Germline V gene lookup returns CDR1 SGHVS and CDR2 FNYEAQ. The CDR3 contains 16 residues. Here the CDR3 DNA reads TGTGCCAGCAACCCAAAGGGACAGGCTCCGCAAGAGACCCAGTACTTC. Protein sequence: CASNPKGQAPQETQYF.

CDR3 DNA: TGTGCCAGCAGTACTAGGACAGGGAACGAGCAGTACGTC. It is translated as CASSTRTGNEQYV. The chain carries TRBV5-6 and TRBJ2-7; TRBD1 matches at 8 bases. The ends lost 5 bases at V and 5 bases at J; junction bases unmatched: 6. The CDR3 is 13 amino acids. The germline V gene has CDR1 SGHDT and CDR2 YYEEEE.

The chain's CDR3 is CASSMDIGRSYTF. The DNA of the CDR3 is TGTGCCAGCAGCATGGACATAGGTCGATCGTACACCTTC. V is TRBV6-2 or TRBV6-3 and J is TRBJ1-2; perhaps TRBD1 as D (5 bases). The CDR3 is 13 residues long. Trimming left V 6 bases short and J 11 bases short, with 19 bases between. Germline V gives CDR1 MNHEY, CDR2 SVGEGT.

The chain combines TRBV5-1 with TRBJ2-3, with D possibly TRBD1 on 6 matching bases. The CDR3 extends over 17 amino acids. Per germline, CDR1 SGHRS and CDR2 YFSETQ. The V end lost 0 bases, the J end lost 0 bases, and 14 bases lay between the germline ends. Written as DNA, the CDR3 is TGCGCCAGCAGCTTGGCCTTGGGGGCGACTAGCACAGATACGCAGTATTTT. Amino acid sequence: CASSLALGATSTDTQYF.

The chain carries TRBV4-1 and TRBJ1-5, with a tentative D call TRBD1 (5 bases). CDR3 length: 14 residues. Germline CDR1 MGHRA, CDR2 YSYEKL. V was clipped by 4 bases and J by 9 bases, with 16 bases between them. The CDR3 loop is CASSPYRNSGPQHF. CDR3 coding DNA: TGCGCCAGCAGCCCTTACAGGAACTCAGGGCCCCAGCATTTT.

V gene TRBV12-3 or TRBV12-4 combines with J gene TRBJ1-2; possible D gene TRBD1, 5 bases. V was cut by 6 bases and J by 6 bases, with 11 bases left in between. The length of the CDR3 is 12 residues. The CDR3 here is CASSLGGDGYTF. The CDR3, as DNA: TGTGCCAGCAGCTTGGGGGGGGATGGCTACACCTTC.

The V call is TRBV3-1 (or the pseudogene TRBV3-2), the J call TRBJ1-6; TRBD1 matches 7 bases. J gave up 7 bases and V 3 bases, and 3 bases lay outside the gene matches. The CDR3 is made up of 14 amino acids. Germline V lookup: CDR1 LGHDT, CDR2 YNNKEL (reference sequence). DNA for the CDR3: TGTGCCAGCAGCCAGACAGGGATAAATTCACCCCTCCACTTT. This translates into CASSQTGINSPLHF.

The V call is TRBV5-1, the J call TRBJ1-2; no clear D gene. The V gene's germline CDR1 is SGHRS and CDR2 YFSETQ. There are 14 residues in the CDR3. Deletions cut 0 bases from V and 4 bases from J, with 10 bases between. As DNA, the CDR3 is TGCGCCAGCAGCTTGGGGCCGGGGATCTATGGCTACACCTTC. It specifies CASSLGPGIYGYTF.

This chain connects TRBV20-1 to TRBJ1-2; the match to TRBD1 covers 8 bases. The trim removed 4 bases at V and 8 bases at J, leaving 3 bases unmatched. The CDR3 contains 11 residues. The germline CDR1 and CDR2 sequences are DFQATT and SNEGSKA (reference sequence). CDR3 DNA: TGCAGTGCTAAGACAGGGGTCGGCTACACCTTC. Translated, it gives CSAKTGVGYTF.

This chain joins TRBV6-1 and TRBJ1-1, with D possibly matching TRBD1 (5 bases). CDR1 MNHNS and CDR2 SASEGT come from the germline V gene. This CDR3 has 12 residues. V was shortened by 3 bases and J by 8 bases, with 10 bases between the two germline ends. This chain's CDR3 is CASSELGGEAFF. Written as DNA, the CDR3 is TGTGCCAGCAGTGAGCTCGGGGGAGAAGCTTTCTTT.

This chain uses TRBV27 with TRBJ1-4; TRBD1 aligns across 7 bases. The CDR3 runs 15 residues. V was pared by 3 bases and J by 4 bases, with 5 bases of the junction left unmatched. The germline V gene has CDR1 MNHEY and CDR2 SMNVEV (reference sequence). Here the CDR3 reads CASSFTGELNEKLFF. As DNA, the CDR3 is TGTGCCAGCAGTTTTACAGGGGAACTTAATGAAAAACTGTTTTTT.

V is TRBV27 and J is TRBJ2-5; 8 bases are shared with TRBD2. Germline V gene data show CDR1 as MNHEY and CDR2 as SMNVEV (reference sequence). This CDR3 has 13 residues. With 5 bases clipped from V and 5 bases from J, the junction kept 4 bases outside the gene matches. DNA of the CDR3: TGTGCCAGCAGTCCCGGGGGGGCGGAGACCCAGTACTTC. Translating it yields CASSPGGAETQYF.